The present T cell receptor beta chain was sequenced within a study of T cells in narcolepsy. Study-wide results and caveats: Autoreactive HCRT-specific and TRIB2-specific clonotypes were marked in same-patient CSF-versus-blood CD4+ comparisons.

Note on this clone: Its antigen is still unknown.

Clones were sequenced by immunoSEQ multiplex PCR, and TCRdb holds only the in-frame ones, with some missing. The sample consists of tens of thousands of clones, 88% of them appearing once. The material sequenced was CD45RA- memory CD4+ T cells from PBMCs. The sequence was collected from a human donor with narcolepsy.

DNA for the CDR3: TGCGCCAGCAGCCAAGTCGGAAACTATGGCTACACCTTC. This codes for CASSQVGNYGYTF. J is TRBJ1-2 and V is TRBV4-1, with no clear D. The CDR3 is made up of 13 amino acids. CDR1 MGHRA and CDR2 YSYEKL come from the germline V gene. With 1 base removed from V and 2 bases from J, the gap between germline ends came to 5 bases.